Sequencing of this T cell receptor (beta chain) was carried out in a study of CD8 T cells in Susac syndrome. The V end lost 3 bases, the J end lost 6 bases, and 9 bases lay between the germline ends. From germline, CDR1 is MGHRA and CDR2 YSYEKL. The CDR3 loop spans 13 amino acids. Random hexamers served to reverse transcribe roughly 0.45 to 1 ug RNA. Amplification of TCR beta CDR3 was carried out by immunoSEQ multiplex PCR, which covered 54 Vbeta and 13 Jbeta segments. TCRdb re-analysed the immunoSEQ multiplex PCR reads in MiXCR, keeping a single row per CDR3 protein. The sample lists 150,000 or so distinct CDR3 sequences; roughly 94% were seen once.

The sequencing input was CD8+ T cells from PBMCs. This chain joins TRBV4-1 and TRBJ2-1; weak D call: TRBD2 (5 bases). The receptor comes from a human donor with multiple sclerosis. The CDR3 DNA sequence: TGCGCCAGCAGCCACGGGAACTTCAATGAGCAGTTCTTC. The encoded protein is CASSHGNFNEQFF.